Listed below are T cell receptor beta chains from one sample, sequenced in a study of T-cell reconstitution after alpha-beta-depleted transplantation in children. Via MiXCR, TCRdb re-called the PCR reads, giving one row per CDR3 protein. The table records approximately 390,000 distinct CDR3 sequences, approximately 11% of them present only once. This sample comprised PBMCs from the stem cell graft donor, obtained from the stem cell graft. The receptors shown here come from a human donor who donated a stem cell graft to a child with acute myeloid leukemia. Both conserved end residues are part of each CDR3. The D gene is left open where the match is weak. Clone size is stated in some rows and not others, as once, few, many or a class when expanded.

DNA: TGTGCCAGCAGTTACCGACAGGGGGTTTATGGCGATGAGCAGTTCTTC
CDR3: CASSYRQGVYGDEQFF
V: TRBV6-5
size: few
D: TRBD1
length: 16
J: TRBJ2-1

DNA: TGCAGCGTTCCAGACAGGGCGAGCACAGATACGCAGTATTTT
CDR3: CSVPDRASTDTQYF
V: TRBV29-1
size: few
D: TRBD1
length: 14
J: TRBJ2-3

DNA: TGCGCCAGCAGCCATCCAGGGTATACGCAGTATTTT
CDR3: CASSHPGYTQYF
V: TRBV4-1
size: few
D: .
length: 12
J: TRBJ2-3

DNA: TGCAGCGTTGACTCTATTTACATGGGACTAGGACGGGAGACCCAGTACTTC
CDR3: CSVDSIYMGLGRETQYF
V: TRBV29-1
size: many
D: TRBD2
length: 17
J: TRBJ2-5

DNA: TGCAGTGGGCAGCCGAACTCTGGAAACACCATATATTTT
CDR3: CSGQPNSGNTIYF
V: TRBV20-1
size: many
D: .
length: 13
J: TRBJ1-3

DNA: TGTGCCACCCAGGGCGGGGAGACCCAGTACTTC
CDR3: CATQGGETQYF
V: TRBV5-6
size: .
D: .
length: 11
J: TRBJ2-5

DNA: TGCAGTGCTGTCTCTTGGACGGAGCCGTACTATGGCTACACCTTC
CDR3: CSAVSWTEPYYGYTF
V: TRBV20-1
size: .
D: .
length: 15
J: TRBJ1-2

DNA: TGTGCCAGCAGTAGGGAGGATTCGGGCGAGCAGTACTTC
CDR3: CASSREDSGEQYF
V: TRBV7-2
size: .
D: .
length: 13
J: TRBJ2-7

DNA: TGTGCCATCAGGCCGGGACAGGGGACGATCGCGAACACCGGGGAGCTGTTTTTT
CDR3: CAIRPGQGTIANTGELFF
V: TRBV10-3
size: few
D: TRBD1
length: 18
J: TRBJ2-2

DNA: TGTGCCAGCAGAGGCACAGGGCCCAGAGAGACCCAGTACTTC
CDR3: CASRGTGPRETQYF
V: TRBV21-1
size: many
D: .
length: 14
J: TRBJ2-5

DNA: TGCGCCAGCAGCGACCAGGGGTTGTCGGCCACTGAAGCTTTCTTT
CDR3: CASSDQGLSATEAFF
V: TRBV5-1
size: .
D: .
length: 15
J: TRBJ1-1

DNA: TGTGCCAGCAGCTTGGACAGGGATTACAATGAGCAGTTCTTC
CDR3: CASSLDRDYNEQFF
V: TRBV5-5
size: many
D: .
length: 14
J: TRBJ2-1

DNA: TGTGCCAGCAGGCCAACGCAGGATGGCTACACCTTC
CDR3: CASRPTQDGYTF
V: TRBV6-6
size: .
D: .
length: 12
J: TRBJ1-2

DNA: TGTGCCAGCTCTCGACAGGGGAGAGAGCAGTACTTC
CDR3: CASSRQGREQYF
V: TRBV6-5
size: .
D: TRBD1
length: 12
J: TRBJ2-7

DNA: TGTGCCAGCAGTTCTCGGGGAATTCGGCCAGACCGACAGCTCTACACAGATACGCAGTATTTT
CDR3: CASSSRGIRPDRQLYTDTQYF
V: TRBV6-6
size: many
D: .
length: 21
J: TRBJ2-3

DNA: TGTGCCAGCAGCAATGCCGCGGTTCCGGACTACACCTTC
CDR3: CASSNAAVPDYTF
V: TRBV7-8
size: few
D: .
length: 13
J: TRBJ1-2

DNA: TGCGCCAGCAGCATAGGGGGCGCAAACACTGAAGCTTTCTTT
CDR3: CASSIGGANTEAFF
V: TRBV5-1
size: .
D: TRBD1
length: 14
J: TRBJ1-1

DNA: TGTGCCAGCAGTTTAGCAGGACAGGGGTGGAACAATGAGCAGTTCTTC
CDR3: CASSLAGQGWNNEQFF
V: TRBV27
size: few
D: TRBD1
length: 16
J: TRBJ2-1

DNA: TGTGCCAGCAGCCCCGCGACAGGTTCGAGACGGTACTTC
CDR3: CASSPATGSRRYF
V: TRBV7-2
size: many
D: .
length: 13
J: TRBJ2-4

DNA: TGTGCCAGCAGTATGACAGTGATCGCCTACGAGCAGTACTTC
CDR3: CASSMTVIAYEQYF
V: TRBV12-3/TRBV12-4
size: .
D: .
length: 14
J: TRBJ2-7

DNA: TGTGCCAGCAGTATACCCGGGACAGGGAGTTTTTCCTACGAGCAGTACTTC
CDR3: CASSIPGTGSFSYEQYF
V: TRBV2
size: .
D: TRBD1
length: 17
J: TRBJ2-7

DNA: TGCGCCAGCAGCCAAGATTTACTAGCGGGAGGAAGGGAGCAGTTCTTC
CDR3: CASSQDLLAGGREQFF
V: TRBV4-3
size: many
D: TRBD2
length: 16
J: TRBJ2-1

DNA: TGCAGTGCCATTCTCGGGACAGTAGACACCGGGGAGCTGTTTTTT
CDR3: CSAILGTVDTGELFF
V: TRBV20-1
size: .
D: TRBD1
length: 15
J: TRBJ2-2

DNA: TGTGCCAGCAGTGACTTAGGACAGGGGACGCAGTATTTT
CDR3: CASSDLGQGTQYF
V: TRBV25-1
size: .
D: TRBD1
length: 13
J: TRBJ2-3

DNA: TGCGCCAGCAGGTTGTTACAGGGGGGGAACACTGAAGCTTTCTTT
CDR3: CASRLLQGGNTEAFF
V: TRBV5-1
size: .
D: TRBD1
length: 15
J: TRBJ1-1

DNA: TGTGCCAGCAGTTTGTCTGACTTGGGGGAGACCCAGTACTTC
CDR3: CASSLSDLGETQYF
V: TRBV12-3/TRBV12-4
size: many
D: .
length: 14
J: TRBJ2-5

DNA: TGTGCCAGCAGCGCAGTGGGACAGCATAATTCACCCCTCCACTTT
CDR3: CASSAVGQHNSPLHF
V: TRBV7-8
size: many
D: TRBD1
length: 15
J: TRBJ1-6

DNA: TGTGCCAGCAGCCACCGACTCGATAGCGGGAGGGCGTCCTACGAGCAGTACTTC
CDR3: CASSHRLDSGRASYEQYF
V: TRBV6-7
size: few
D: TRBD2
length: 18
J: TRBJ2-7

DNA: TGCGCCAGCGGGGGGTTTGGGGGAGCTTTCTTT
CDR3: CASGGFGGAFF
V: TRBV5-1
size: .
D: .
length: 11
J: TRBJ1-1

DNA: TGTGCCAGCAGCTTGGTAGGCGGCGGAACAGGCTATGGCTACACCTTC
CDR3: CASSLVGGGTGYGYTF
V: TRBV7-2
size: few
D: .
length: 16
J: TRBJ1-2

DNA: TGCGCCAGCGGACGAACTACAGGGGGCATGAACACTGAAGCTTTCTTT
CDR3: CASGRTTGGMNTEAFF
V: TRBV5-1
size: .
D: TRBD1
length: 16
J: TRBJ1-1

DNA: TGCGCCAGCAGCCGGGTTACGGGGGGAGAGACCCAGTACTTC
CDR3: CASSRVTGGETQYF
V: TRBV5-1
size: few
D: TRBD2
length: 14
J: TRBJ2-5

DNA: TGTGCCAGCAGCAATTCGATGGACGAAAAACTGTTTTTT
CDR3: CASSNSMDEKLFF
V: TRBV6-6
size: few
D: .
length: 13
J: TRBJ1-4

DNA: TGTGCCAGCAGAAATGCGGGAGGGGACACCGGGGAGCTGTTTTTT
CDR3: CASRNAGGDTGELFF
V: TRBV6-2/TRBV6-3
size: .
D: TRBD2
length: 15
J: TRBJ2-2

DNA: TGCAGTGCTAGAGATGTCCGAGATGGGGAGCAGTTCTTC
CDR3: CSARDVRDGEQFF
V: TRBV20-1
size: many
D: .
length: 13
J: TRBJ2-1

DNA: TGCGCCAGCAGCTTGGCCCCGACAGGAACTAGCTATGGCTACACCTTC
CDR3: CASSLAPTGTSYGYTF
V: TRBV5-1
size: .
D: .
length: 16
J: TRBJ1-2

DNA: TGTGCCAGCACTCAAAAAGCGAGGGGGCTTGGCTACACCTTC
CDR3: CASTQKARGLGYTF
V: TRBV6-1
size: few
D: TRBD1
length: 14
J: TRBJ1-2

DNA: TGTGCCAGCAGCTTTGGGGGTAACTACGAGCAGTACTTC
CDR3: CASSFGGNYEQYF
V: TRBV7-9
size: few
D: .
length: 13
J: TRBJ2-7

DNA: TGTGCCAGCCTCTCTGGGGGTGGCACAGATACGCAGTATTTT
CDR3: CASLSGGGTDTQYF
V: TRBV6-2/TRBV6-3
size: many
D: .
length: 14
J: TRBJ2-3

DNA: TGCAGTGCCCGACAGGGGGAGAATCAGCCCCAGCATTTT
CDR3: CSARQGENQPQHF
V: TRBV20-1
size: many
D: TRBD1
length: 13
J: TRBJ1-5

DNA: TGTGCCAGCAGCTCTTCTCAGTTCGGAGATACGCAGTATTTT
CDR3: CASSSSQFGDTQYF
V: TRBV7-2
size: many
D: .
length: 14
J: TRBJ2-3

DNA: TGCAGTGCTAGTCGCTCCTACGAGCAGTACTTC
CDR3: CSASRSYEQYF
V: TRBV20-1
size: few
D: .
length: 11
J: TRBJ2-7

DNA: TGTGCCAGCAGCTTAGGAAGGTGGACAGGGGGCAATGAGCAGTTCTTC
CDR3: CASSLGRWTGGNEQFF
V: TRBV11-2
size: .
D: TRBD1
length: 16
J: TRBJ2-1

DNA: TGTGCCAGCAGCTTAGATCGTTCCTTCTTTAGCACAGATACGCAGTATTTT
CDR3: CASSLDRSFFSTDTQYF
V: TRBV11-2
size: few
D: .
length: 17
J: TRBJ2-3